The following is a T cell receptor (beta chain) sequence with its context. The sample originates from a study of identifying expanded T cells in peripheral blood. The table came from immunoSEQ multiplex PCR; TCRdb's copy has only in-frame clones and leaves some out. The sample yields 120,000 or so clones, approximately 88% seen once. The ends were cut back, 4 bases at V and 9 bases at J, with 16 bases in the middle. The CDR3 extends over 13 amino acids. Germline V CDR1 and CDR2: SGHTA, FQGTGA. No infections or other immune events were documented during collection. Sequenced sample: blood. This receptor was taken from a person aged 18 to 69 in good health. This chain links TRBV7-3 with TRBJ2-7; D may correspond to TRBD1 or TRBD2 (5 bases each). CDR3 residues: CASSSLPGASQYF. The CDR3 DNA reads as TGTGCCAGCAGCTCATTGCCCGGGGCTTCGCAGTACTTC. Drawing the rest from reference TRBV7-3 and TRBJ2-7, the complete variable domain is GAGVSQTPSNKVTEKGKYVELRCDPISGHTALYWYRQSLGQGPEFLIYFQGTGAADDSGLPNDRFFAVRPEGSVSTLKIQRTERGDSAVYLCASSSLPGASQYFGPGTRLTVT.